One and the same sample provided the 26 T cell receptor beta chains below, sequenced in a study of technical replicates of blood from a handful of donors. Repertoires were generated with immunoSEQ multiplex PCR, while TCRdb's copy carries only in-frame clones and drops some. The data show over 25,000 clones, just over 90% seen once. The sequenced material came from PBMCs. These receptor sequences come from a human donor in good health. Some clones in this sample may be carry-over from other donors' samples.

The chain uses TRBV2 and TRBJ2-3; 8 nucleotides agree with TRBD2. The V gene end was trimmed by 6 bases and the J gene end by 5 bases; junction bases not matched to a gene: 7. The germline gives CDR1 SNHLY, CDR2 FYNNEI. This CDR3 comprises 14 residues. The CDR3 is CASSRTSLVDTQYF. The CDR3 region has the DNA TGTGCCAGCAGCCGGACTAGCTTAGTAGATACGCAGTATTTT.

The chain joins TRBV2 to TRBJ1-5; no reliable D call. There are 14 residues in the CDR3. Germline loops: CDR1 SNHLY, CDR2 FYNNEI. V was shortened by 1 base and J by 5 bases, with 9 bases between the two germline ends. The CDR3 coding sequence is TGTGCCAGCAGTGAAGGGCAGCGATATCAGCCCCAGCATTTT. This codes for CASSEGQRYQPQHF.

The gene calls are TRBV4-3 and TRBJ2-6; 7 bases match TRBD2. V lost 2 bases and J lost 0; bases outside the gene matches: 4. Germline loops: CDR1 LGHNA, CDR2 YSLEER. CDR3 size: 17 residues. The CDR3 nucleotides are TGCGCCAGCAGCCAACCTTCTAGCGGCTCTGGGGCCAACGTCCTGACTTTC. It specifies CASSQPSSGSGANVLTF.

The genes are TRBV19 and TRBJ2-3; D gene uncertain. Per germline, CDR1 LNHDA and CDR2 SQIVND (reference sequence). With 0 bases removed from V and 6 bases from J, the gap between germline ends came to 13 bases. The CDR3 length is 15 residues. The CDR3 spells CASSIEAGLSDTQYF. CDR3 in DNA: TGTGCCAGTAGTATAGAGGCAGGCCTTTCTGATACGCAGTATTTT.

V and J are TRBV2 and TRBJ2-7, with D uncertain. The CDR3 contains 11 residues. Trimming stripped 7 bases from V and 5 bases from J, with 9 bases between. Germline lookup yields CDR1 SNHLY and CDR2 FYNNEI. The CDR3 DNA reads TGTGCCAGCACTCCTCGGGACGAGCAGTACTTC. Its translation is CASTPRDEQYF.

This clone was seen only once. CDR3 amino acids: CASSIGGGPRDSPLHF. CDR3 sequence (DNA): TGTGCCAGTAGTATAGGCGGGGGGCCGCGAGATTCACCCCTCCACTTT. This chain uses TRBV19 with TRBJ1-6; a possible D gene is TRBD1 (6 bases). This CDR3 is built from 16 residues. Germline CDR1 is LNHDA and CDR2 is SQIVND (reference sequence). The V gene lost 1 base and the J gene lost 8 bases, with 15 bases spanning the gap.

This chain connects TRBV7-2 to TRBJ1-1; no firm D call. The germline gives CDR1 SGHTA, CDR2 FQGNSA. V lost 5 bases and J 4 bases, leaving 17 bases between the germline ends. The CDR3 length is 15 residues. CDR3 region: CASSDYRAAGTEAFF. The DNA of the CDR3 is TGTGCCAGCAGCGACTACCGGGCCGCGGGCACTGAAGCTTTCTTT.

Worth noting for this clone: Other nucleotide sequences from this sample produce the same CDR3. The J gene is TRBJ1-5, the V gene TRBV11-2; D is undetermined. Germline CDR1 and CDR2: SGHAT and FQNNGV. This CDR3 is built from 13 residues. V was clipped by 0 bases and J by 7 bases, with 7 bases between them. The CDR3, as DNA: TGTGCCAGCAGCTTAGATCGTGGCCAGCCCCAGCATTTT. Translated, it gives CASSLDRGQPQHF.

The chain links TRBV5-1 to TRBJ1-3; 7 nucleotides match TRBD1. The V and J ends lost 4 bases and 0 bases, in that order; junction bases with no gene match: 4. This CDR3 spans 15 amino acids. Germline V gene data show CDR1 as SGHRS and CDR2 as YFSETQ. CDR3 region: CASSLTGVSGNTIYF. CDR3 bases: TGCGCCAGCAGCCTAACAGGGGTCTCTGGAAACACCATATATTTT.

This chain connects TRBV7-7 to TRBJ2-5; 9 bases are a match to TRBD2. The CDR3 extends over 15 amino acids. V trimming: 5 bases; J trimming: 4 bases; junction bases outside the gene matches: 8. CDR1 is SSHAT and CDR2 is FNYEAQ in the germline V gene (reference sequence). The CDR3: CASSGGGANRETQYF. The CDR3 nucleotides are TGTGCCAGCAGCGGCGGGGGGGCAAACCGAGAGACCCAGTACTTC.

This clone has just a few counts. The chain joins TRBV11-3 to TRBJ1-1; D call uncertain. The V and J ends lost 5 bases and 1 base respectively, with 8 bases between them. The CDR3 sequence is 13 residues long. The germline V gene has CDR1 SGHNT and CDR2 YENEEA. The CDR3: CASSPSENTEAFF. For the CDR3, the DNA is TGTGCCAGCAGCCCCTCAGAGAACACTGAAGCTTTCTTT.

CDR3 nucleotides: TGTGCCAGCAGCCGGGACATTTCCTCTGGAAACACCATATATTTT. Encoded protein: CASSRDISSGNTIYF. The V and J genes are TRBV5-5 and TRBJ1-3, with D perhaps TRBD1 (6 bases). CDR1 is SGHKS, CDR2 YYEKEE, per germline (reference sequence). Trimming took off 4 bases at V and 0 bases at J, with 11 bases between the two ends. The CDR3 spans 15 residues.

The V and J genes are TRBV15 and TRBJ2-1; 7 bases match TRBD2. Germline CDR1 is LNHNV and CDR2 is YYDKDF (reference sequence). V lost 4 bases to trimming and J lost 8 bases; unmatched junction nucleotides: 17. CDR3 length: 17 amino acids. The CDR3 is CATSTPLAASRVDEQFF. CDR3 DNA: TGTGCCACCAGCACACCCCTAGCGGCCTCACGGGTGGATGAGCAGTTCTTC.

CDR3 DNA sequence: TGTGCCAGCTCACCGGGGACAGGGGATTCTCAGCCCCAGCATTTT. It is translated as CASSPGTGDSQPQHF. The J gene is TRBJ1-5, the V gene TRBV18; 10 nucleotides match TRBD1. The V and J ends lost 3 bases and 6 bases, in that order; junction bases with no gene match: 5. The CDR3 totals 15 residues. Germline lookup yields CDR1 KGHSH and CDR2 LQKENI. Combining the CDR3 with reference TRBV18 and TRBJ1-5 gives the whole variable domain NAGVMQNPRHLVRRRGQEARLRCSPMKGHSHVYWYRQLPEEGLKFMVYLQKENIIDESGMPKERFSAEFPKEGPSILRIQQVVRGDSAAYFCASSPGTGDSQPQHFGDGTRLSIL.

V and J are TRBV7-2 and TRBJ1-4; D may be TRBD1 (5 bases). The germline gives CDR1 SGHTA, CDR2 FQGNSA. The CDR3 loop spans 15 amino acids. Between the trimmed V and J ends, which lost 7 bases and 3 bases, there was a span of 15 bases. CDR3 protein: CASTPNGQPNEKLFF. The CDR3 nucleotides are TGTGCCAGCACCCCGAACGGACAACCTAATGAAAAACTGTTTTTT. The whole variable domain, remainder taken from reference TRBV7-2 and TRBJ1-4, is GAGVSQSPSNKVTEKGKDVELRCDPISGHTALYWYRQSLGQGLEFLIYFQGNSAPDKSGLPSDRFSAERTGGSVSTLTIQRTQQEDSAVYLCASTPNGQPNEKLFFGSGTQLSVL.

V is TRBV5-1 and J is TRBJ2-7; 7 positions match TRBD1. The ends lost 5 bases at V and 2 bases at J; junction bases unmatched: 7. Germline V CDR1 and CDR2: SGHRS, YFSETQ. There are 14 residues in the CDR3. The CDR3 sequence: CASRRDRVPYEQYF. The CDR3 nucleotides read TGCGCCAGCAGGCGAGACAGGGTCCCCTACGAGCAGTACTTC.

The V and J genes are TRBV7-6 and TRBJ2-7; 11 bases are a match to TRBD2. After removal of 5 bases from V and 9 bases from J, the junction contained 9 bases not matched to a gene. The CDR3 is 14 residues long. Germline assignment: CDR1 SGHVS and CDR2 FNYEAQ. In DNA form, the CDR3 reads TGTGCCAGCAGCCTGACTAGCGGGAACGCGGTGCAGTACTTC. Residues: CASSLTSGNAVQYF.

There are a few counts of this clone. V and J are TRBV5-4 and TRBJ2-1, with TRBD2 identical over 8 bases. The CDR3 is 15 residues long. The germline V gene encodes CDR1 SGHNT and CDR2 YYREEE (reference sequence). The V and J ends lost 3 bases and 1 base, in that order; junction bases with no gene match: 3. The CDR3 protein is CASSSGLVSYNEQFF. The CDR3 DNA reads TGTGCCAGCAGCTCGGGACTAGTTTCCTACAATGAGCAGTTCTTC.

The rearrangement joins TRBV7-9 to TRBJ2-1; 11 bases agree with TRBD2. V gave up 8 bases and J gave up 6 bases; unmatched junction bases: 6. This CDR3 is 14 amino acids long. Germline V gives CDR1 SEHNR, CDR2 FQNEAQ (reference sequence). The DNA for the CDR3 is TGTGCCAGCGGGTTACTAGCGGGAGTCAATGAGCAGTTCTTC. This translates into CASGLLAGVNEQFF.

The chain couples TRBV18 to TRBJ2-7, with 12 bases aligning to TRBD2. The J segment lost 2 bases and the V segment lost 6 bases, leaving 2 bases of the junction unmatched. Germline V lookup: CDR1 KGHSH, CDR2 LQKENI. This CDR3 region has 14 residues. In nucleotides, the CDR3 is TGTGCCAGCTCGCTAGCGGGAGGGCCCTACGAGCAGTACTTC. It yields the protein CASSLAGGPYEQYF.

This chain joins TRBV19 and TRBJ1-5; the D is unclear. The V end was cut by 6 bases, the J end by 4 bases, with 7 bases between. In germline, CDR1 is LNHDA, CDR2 SQIVND (reference sequence). The CDR3 consists of 12 residues. CDR3 sequence: CASRAGNQPQHF. The CDR3 DNA sequence: TGTGCCAGTAGAGCGGGGAATCAGCCCCAGCATTTT.

The rearrangement joins TRBV7-8 to TRBJ2-5; maybe TRBD1 (6 bases). This CDR3 is 12 amino acids long. Germline V lookup: CDR1 SGHVS, CDR2 FQNEAQ. The germline V and J ends were trimmed by 0 bases and 14 bases, with 13 bases remaining between them. The CDR3 coding sequence is TGTGCCAGCAGCTTAGCGTCCACAGGGACATACTTC. Amino acid sequence: CASSLASTGTYF. The full variable domain, completed using reference TRBV7-8 and TRBJ2-5, is GAGVSQSPRYKVAKRGQDVALRCDPISGHVSLFWYQQALGQGPEFLTYFQNEAQLDKSGLPSDRFFAERPEGSVSTLKIQRTQQEDSAVYLCASSLASTGTYFGPGTRLLVL.

CDR3 protein: CASRPPGPSNQPQHF. The CDR3, as DNA: TGTGCCAGCAGACCCCCAGGGCCTTCCAATCAGCCCCAGCATTTT. J is TRBJ1-5 and V is TRBV25-1; D perhaps matches TRBD1 (5 bases). V lost 6 bases and J lost 3, with 15 bases in between. This CDR3 is 15 amino acids long. Germline CDR1 MGHDK, CDR2 SYGVNS.

Only one count was recorded for this clone. The chain couples TRBV5-1 to TRBJ2-7; possible D gene TRBD1, 6 bases. V was clipped by 3 bases and J by 0 bases, with 10 bases between them. The CDR3 is made up of 14 amino acids. Germline-derived CDR1 and CDR2 are SGHRS and YFSETQ. CDR3 residues: CASSSRDNSYEQYF. The CDR3 DNA reads TGCGCCAGCAGCTCCCGGGACAACTCCTACGAGCAGTACTTC.

The chain is built from TRBV5-6 and TRBJ1-1; no clear D. This CDR3 comprises 13 residues. V was cut by 3 bases and J by 0 bases, with 6 bases left in between. Germline assignment: CDR1 SGHDT and CDR2 YYEEEE. The DNA for the CDR3 is TGTGCCAGCAGCTCCGGGTTGAACACTGAAGCTTTCTTT. Translation: CASSSGLNTEAFF. The complete variable domain, with remaining parts taken from reference TRBV5-6 and TRBJ1-1, reads DAGVTQSPTHLIKTRGQQVTLRCSPKSGHDTVSWYQQALGQGPQFIFQYYEEEERQRGNFPDRFSGHQFPNYSSELNVNALLLGDSALYLCASSSGLNTEAFFGQGTRLTVV.

The V gene is TRBV27, the J gene TRBJ1-3; unclear D gene. Germline values: CDR1 MNHEY, CDR2 SMNVEV (reference sequence). V was shortened by 3 bases and J by 2 bases, with 5 bases between the two germline ends. The CDR3 runs to 13 residues. The CDR3 spells CASSFTAGNTIYF. CDR3 nucleotide sequence: TGTGCCAGCAGTTTTACGGCTGGAAACACCATATATTTT.